The 11 T cell receptor beta chains presented below share a single source sample, sequenced in a study of regulatory T cells in long-lasting Graves disease. Library construction for TCR beta used iRepertoire HTBI primers and Arm-PCR of CDR3 regions. Each CDR3 protein gets one entry after TCRdb re-called the multiplex PCR reads with MiXCR. This sample has hundreds of thousands of distinct CDR3 sequences; more than 10% occur once, and the top ten carry 8% to 10%. The time point was: newly diagnosed GD, antithyroid drugs for less than 3 months. PBMCs provided the RNA from which the TCR library was made. These sequences were also reported in another study, on T cells in Graves' hyperthyroidism and ophthalmopathy.

The input for sequencing was peripheral blood mononuclear cells (PBMCs), taken at new diagnosis, from a patient treated with antithyroid drugs. Source of these receptors: a woman aged 25 to 39 with Graves disease.

The chain uses TRBV20-1 and TRBJ1-6; possibly TRBD1 for D (6 bases). The CDR3 consists of 13 residues. Germline V lookup: CDR1 DFQATT, CDR2 SNEGSKA (reference sequence). The V end lost 3 bases, the J end lost 16 bases, and 19 bases lay between the germline ends. CDR3 coding DNA: TGCAGTGCTAGCGTATCAGTACAGGGCAGACTCCACTTT. Its protein product is CSASVSVQGRLHF.

This clonotype was seen repeatedly, ten times or more. V is TRBV19 and J is TRBJ1-1, with unresolved D. Trimming cost V 3 bases and J 6 bases, with 14 bases left between them. Germline loops: CDR1 LNHDA, CDR2 SQIVND (reference sequence). CDR3 size: 14 residues. The DNA for the CDR3 is TGTGCCAGTAGTATCGACCTTGAGGGTTCTGAAGCTTTCTTT. This codes for CASSIDLEGSEAFF.

This clonotype appeared many times. The chain is built from TRBV18 and TRBJ2-5, with unresolved D. CDR1 KGHSH and CDR2 LQKENI come from the germline V gene. The CDR3 extends over 14 amino acids. Trimming pared 0 bases from V and 5 bases from J, leaving 10 bases between. The CDR3 DNA sequence: TGTGCCAGCTCACCACCTGGGATGAGGGAGACCCAGTACTTC. Residues: CASSPPGMRETQYF.

This clonotype was picked up many times. The CDR3 here is CASSETVNLNGYTF. DNA of the CDR3: TGTGCCAGCAGTGAGACAGTAAACCTAAATGGCTACACCTTC. The rearrangement joins TRBV6-1 to TRBJ1-2, with D tentatively TRBD1 (5 bases). The CDR3 covers 14 residues. Germline CDR1 is MNHNS and CDR2 is SASEGT. Between the trimmed V and J ends, which lost 3 bases and 6 bases, there was a span of 14 bases.

The rearrangement links TRBV28 to TRBJ1-3, with 7 bases identical to TRBD1. CDR3 length: 14 amino acids. Per the germline V gene, CDR1 is MDHEN and CDR2 is SYDVKM. With 7 bases clipped from V and 2 bases from J, the junction kept 5 bases outside the gene matches. The CDR3 here is CASILGTAGNTIYF. In DNA form, the CDR3 reads TGTGCCAGCATCTTAGGGACAGCTGGAAACACCATATATTTT.

This clonotype appeared many times. The CDR3 bases are TGTGCCTGGAGTGTAATTGTGAGGAATTCACCCCTCCACTTT. The encoded protein is CAWSVIVRNSPLHF. This chain joins TRBV30 and TRBJ1-6; D remains ambiguous. The CDR3 spans 14 residues. Deletions cut 0 bases from V and 7 bases from J, with 10 bases between. Germline V lookup: CDR1 GTSNPN, CDR2 SVGIG (reference sequence).

This clonotype was observed many times. At one of its ends the junction is not consistent with the germline gene, which may arise from a read error. The rearrangement joins TRBV7-3 to TRBJ2-7; weak D call: TRBD2 (5 bases). From germline, CDR1 is SGHTA and CDR2 FQGTGA. The CDR3 extends over 13 amino acids. DNA of the CDR3: TGCGCCAGCAGCCAAGATCGGGGCTACGAGCAGTACTTC. It yields the protein CASSQDRGYEQYF.

This clonotype was seen many times. The chain uses TRBV30 and TRBJ2-1, with 10 positions matching TRBD2. This CDR3 is 15 amino acids long. Germline CDR1 reads GTSNPN; CDR2 reads SVGIG (reference sequence). J lost 4 bases, V lost 3 bases, and 6 bases had no gene match. CDR3: CAWSLGTSEYNEQFF. The CDR3 DNA sequence: TGTGCCTGGAGCCTCGGGACTAGCGAGTACAATGAGCAGTTCTTC.

This clonotype was detected ten times or more. This sequence joins TRBV11-2 and TRBJ2-7; TRBD1 is a possible D gene (5 bases). In germline, CDR1 is SGHAT, CDR2 FQNNGV. V was clipped by 0 bases and J by 4 bases, with 7 bases between them. The CDR3 totals 13 residues. The CDR3 sequence is CASSLETDYEQYF. The DNA of the CDR3 is TGTGCCAGCAGCTTAGAGACAGATTACGAGCAGTACTTC.

CDR3 residues: CASSPNRGQGRNTEAFF. The CDR3 DNA reads as TGTGCCAGCAGCCCTAACAGGGGGCAAGGTCGGAACACTGAAGCTTTCTTT. V gene TRBV13 combines with J gene TRBJ1-1; 9 nucleotides align to TRBD1. In germline, CDR1 is PRHDT, CDR2 FYEKMQ (reference sequence). This CDR3 has 17 amino acids. Unmatched junction bases numbered 11, after V lost 5 bases and J lost 1 base.

The chain is built from TRBV28 and TRBJ2-6, with no clear D. There are 15 residues in the CDR3. Germline V gene lookup returns CDR1 MDHEN and CDR2 SYDVKM. The V and J ends lost 3 bases and 0 bases respectively, with 6 bases between them. The CDR3 nucleotides are TGTGCCAGCAGTTTCGCACGCTCTGGGGCCAACGTCCTGACTTTC. Its translation: CASSFARSGANVLTF.